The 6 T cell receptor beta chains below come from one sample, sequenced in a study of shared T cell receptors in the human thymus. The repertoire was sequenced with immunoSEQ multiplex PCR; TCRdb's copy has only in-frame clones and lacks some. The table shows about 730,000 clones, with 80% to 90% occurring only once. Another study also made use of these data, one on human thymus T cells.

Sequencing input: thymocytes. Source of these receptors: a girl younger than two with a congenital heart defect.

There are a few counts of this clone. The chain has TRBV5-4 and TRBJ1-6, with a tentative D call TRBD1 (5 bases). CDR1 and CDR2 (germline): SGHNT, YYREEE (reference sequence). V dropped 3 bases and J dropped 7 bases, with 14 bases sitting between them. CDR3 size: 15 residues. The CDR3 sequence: CASSSGLVSNSPLHF. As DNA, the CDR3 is TGTGCCAGCAGCTCAGGGTTGGTGAGCAATTCACCCCTCCACTTT. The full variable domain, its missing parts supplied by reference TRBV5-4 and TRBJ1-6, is ETGVTQSPTHLIKTRGQQVTLRCSSQSGHNTVSWYQQALGQGPQFIFQYYREEENGRGNFPPRFSGLQFPNYSSELNVNALELDDSALYLCASSSGLVSNSPLHFGNGTRLTVT.

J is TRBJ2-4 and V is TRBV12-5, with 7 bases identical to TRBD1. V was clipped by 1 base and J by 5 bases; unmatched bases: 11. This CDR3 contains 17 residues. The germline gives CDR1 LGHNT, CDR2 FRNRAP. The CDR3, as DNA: TGTGCTAGTGGTTTGGACACAGGGGAGAACCAACAAAACATTCAGTACTTC. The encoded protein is CASGLDTGENQQNIQYF.

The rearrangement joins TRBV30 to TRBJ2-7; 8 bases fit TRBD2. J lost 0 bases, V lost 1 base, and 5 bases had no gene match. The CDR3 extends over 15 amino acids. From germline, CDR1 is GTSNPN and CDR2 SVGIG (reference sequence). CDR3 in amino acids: CAWSGTGGGSYEQYF. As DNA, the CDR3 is TGTGCCTGGAGTGGAACGGGGGGGGGCTCCTACGAGCAGTACTTC.

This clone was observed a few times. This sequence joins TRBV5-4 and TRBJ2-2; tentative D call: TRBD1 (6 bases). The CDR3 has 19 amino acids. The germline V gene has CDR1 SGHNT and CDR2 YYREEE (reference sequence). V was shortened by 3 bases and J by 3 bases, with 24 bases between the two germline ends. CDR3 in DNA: TGTGCCAGCAGCTCGGTGGACTCCAGGGGTAAATTTGACACCGGGGAGCTGTTTTTT. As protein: CASSSVDSRGKFDTGELFF. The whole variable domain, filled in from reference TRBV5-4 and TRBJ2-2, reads ETGVTQSPTHLIKTRGQQVTLRCSSQSGHNTVSWYQQALGQGPQFIFQYYREEENGRGNFPPRFSGLQFPNYSSELNVNALELDDSALYLCASSSVDSRGKFDTGELFFGEGSRLTVL.

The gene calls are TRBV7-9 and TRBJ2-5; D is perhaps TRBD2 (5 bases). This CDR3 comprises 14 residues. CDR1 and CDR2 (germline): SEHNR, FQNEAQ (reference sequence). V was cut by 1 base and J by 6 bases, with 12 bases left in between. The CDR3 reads CASSLGRGRQTQYF. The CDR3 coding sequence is TGTGCCAGCAGCTTAGGCCGGGGTAGGCAGACCCAGTACTTC.

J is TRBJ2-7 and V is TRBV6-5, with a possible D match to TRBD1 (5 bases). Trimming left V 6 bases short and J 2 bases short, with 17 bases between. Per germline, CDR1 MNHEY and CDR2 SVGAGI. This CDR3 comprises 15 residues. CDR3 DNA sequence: TGTGCCAGCAGCCGTCGACAGTTTATTACCTACGAGCAGTACTTC. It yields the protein CASSRRQFITYEQYF.